A single T cell receptor (beta chain) is shown here with its context. The data were obtained in a study of T cell responses to AZD1222 COVID-19 vaccine. This CDR3 is 13 amino acids long. V was cut by 5 bases and J by 7 bases, with 14 bases left in between. CDR1 LGHDT and CDR2 YNNKEL come from the germline V gene (reference sequence). The assay was immunoSEQ multiplex PCR, and TCRdb's table has in-frame clones only and misses some. The data contain about 94,000 clones, more than 75% of them singletons. The receptor's source is an adult who received the AZD1222 COVID-19 vaccine. Sample: peripheral blood, taken 28 days after the second AZD1222 dose. The gene calls are TRBV3-1 (or the pseudogene TRBV3-2) and TRBJ2-5, with D perhaps TRBD1 (5 bases). This CDR3 is CASSETHRGTQYF. In DNA, the CDR3 is TGTGCCAGCAGCGAGACACATAGGGGGACCCAGTACTTC.